The clone carrying this T cell receptor beta chain has only a few counts. Antigen unknown. Assembly of TCR beta libraries relied on iRepertoire HTBI primers together with Arm-PCR of CDR3 regions. TCRdb reprocessed the multiplex PCR reads with MiXCR, giving one entry per CDR3 protein. The sample lists 520,000 or so distinct CDR3 sequences, around 12% occurring once. The sample comes from a study of regulatory T cells in long-lasting Graves disease. About the study: Newly diagnosed Graves' patients had taken antithyroid drugs under 3 months.

As to time point: newly diagnosed GD, antithyroid drugs for less than 3 months. After RNA was extracted from PBMCs, the TCR library was made from it. Study-level results: Accuracy may have suffered from the small sample size. TCR diversity was lower in persistent Graves' patients than in newly diagnosed ones.

The CDR3 consists of 16 residues. Germline V lookup: CDR1 SQVTM, CDR2 ANQGSEA. Deletions cut 6 bases from V and 7 bases from J, with 27 bases between. This sample also appeared in a second study, on T cells in Graves' hyperthyroidism and ophthalmopathy. That source reports: Ophthalmopathy was predicted by the model a median of roughly 6.6 months ahead of onset.

Sequencing used peripheral blood mononuclear cells (PBMCs), obtained at new diagnosis, from a patient treated with antithyroid drugs. The V and J genes are TRBV29-1 and TRBJ1-1; possibly TRBD1 for D (6 bases). This sequence originates from a woman aged 30 to 39 with Graves disease. The CDR3 here is CSVVPVVRREGGEAFF. CDR3 bases: TGCAGCGTAGTCCCTGTCGTCAGGAGGGAAGGGGGTGAAGCTTTCTTT.